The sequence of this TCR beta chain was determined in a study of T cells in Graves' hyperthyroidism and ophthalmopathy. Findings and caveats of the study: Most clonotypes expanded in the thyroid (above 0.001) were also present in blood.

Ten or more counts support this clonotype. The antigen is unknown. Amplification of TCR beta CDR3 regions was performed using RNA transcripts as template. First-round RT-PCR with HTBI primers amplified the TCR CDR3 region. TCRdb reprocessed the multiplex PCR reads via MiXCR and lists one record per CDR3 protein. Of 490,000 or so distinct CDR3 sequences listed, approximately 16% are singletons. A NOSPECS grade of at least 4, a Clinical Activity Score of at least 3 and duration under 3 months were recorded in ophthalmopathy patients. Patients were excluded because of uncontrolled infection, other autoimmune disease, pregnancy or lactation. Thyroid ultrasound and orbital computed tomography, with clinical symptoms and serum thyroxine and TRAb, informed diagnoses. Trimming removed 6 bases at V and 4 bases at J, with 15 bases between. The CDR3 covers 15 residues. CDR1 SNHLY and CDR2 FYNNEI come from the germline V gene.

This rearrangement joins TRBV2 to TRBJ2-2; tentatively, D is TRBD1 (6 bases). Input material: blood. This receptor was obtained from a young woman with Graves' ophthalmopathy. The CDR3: CASSRDIYPTGELFF. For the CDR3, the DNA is TGTGCCAGCAGCAGGGACATCTACCCCACCGGGGAGCTGTTTTTT.